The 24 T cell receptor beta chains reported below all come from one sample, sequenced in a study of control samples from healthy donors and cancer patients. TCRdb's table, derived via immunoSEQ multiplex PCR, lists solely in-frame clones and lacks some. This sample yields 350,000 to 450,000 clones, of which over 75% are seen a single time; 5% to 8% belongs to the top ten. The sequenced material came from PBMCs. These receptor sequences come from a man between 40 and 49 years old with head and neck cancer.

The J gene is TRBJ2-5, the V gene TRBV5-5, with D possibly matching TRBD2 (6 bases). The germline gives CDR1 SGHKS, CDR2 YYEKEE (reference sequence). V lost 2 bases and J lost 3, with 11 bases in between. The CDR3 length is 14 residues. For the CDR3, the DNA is TGTGCCAGCAGCTTCCTGGGGGAGGAAGAGACCCAGTACTTC. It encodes CASSFLGEEETQYF.

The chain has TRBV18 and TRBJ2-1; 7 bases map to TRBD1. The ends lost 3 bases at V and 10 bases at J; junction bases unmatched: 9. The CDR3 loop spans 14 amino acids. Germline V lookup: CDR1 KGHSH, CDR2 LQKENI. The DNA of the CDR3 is TGTGCCAGCTCACCCGGGACAGAAAGGACGGAGCAGTTCTTC. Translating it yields CASSPGTERTEQFF.

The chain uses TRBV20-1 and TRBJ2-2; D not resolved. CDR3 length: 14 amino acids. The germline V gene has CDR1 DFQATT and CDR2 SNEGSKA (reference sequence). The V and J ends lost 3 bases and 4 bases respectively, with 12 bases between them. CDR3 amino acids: CSASVFPATGELFF. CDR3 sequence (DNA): TGCAGTGCTAGTGTTTTCCCTGCCACCGGGGAGCTGTTTTTT.

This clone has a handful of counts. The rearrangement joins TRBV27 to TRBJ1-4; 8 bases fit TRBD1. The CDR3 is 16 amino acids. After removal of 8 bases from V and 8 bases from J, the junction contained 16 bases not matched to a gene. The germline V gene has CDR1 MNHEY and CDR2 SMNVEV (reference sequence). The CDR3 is CASGSLLQGVGEKLFF. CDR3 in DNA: TGTGCCAGCGGCTCTCTTCTACAGGGGGTTGGGGAAAAACTGTTTTTT.

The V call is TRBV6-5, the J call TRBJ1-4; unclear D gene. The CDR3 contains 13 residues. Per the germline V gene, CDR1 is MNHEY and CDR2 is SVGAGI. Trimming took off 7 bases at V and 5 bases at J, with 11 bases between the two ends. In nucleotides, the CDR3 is TGTGCCAGCAAAGGCTTCGGGAATGAAAAACTGTTTTTT. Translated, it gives CASKGFGNEKLFF.

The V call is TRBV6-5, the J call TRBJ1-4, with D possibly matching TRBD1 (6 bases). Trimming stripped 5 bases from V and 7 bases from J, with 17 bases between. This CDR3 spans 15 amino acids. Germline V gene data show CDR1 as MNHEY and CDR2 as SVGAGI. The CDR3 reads CASSLGAPVAEKLFF. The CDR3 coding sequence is TGTGCCAGCAGTCTGGGGGCACCCGTCGCTGAAAAACTGTTTTTT.

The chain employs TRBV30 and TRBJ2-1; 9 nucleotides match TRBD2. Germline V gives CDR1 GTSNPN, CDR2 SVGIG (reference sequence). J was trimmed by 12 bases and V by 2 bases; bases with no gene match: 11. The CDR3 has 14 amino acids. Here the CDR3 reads CAWSRGLAEPGQFF. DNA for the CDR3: TGTGCCTGGAGTAGGGGACTAGCCGAACCGGGGCAGTTCTTC.

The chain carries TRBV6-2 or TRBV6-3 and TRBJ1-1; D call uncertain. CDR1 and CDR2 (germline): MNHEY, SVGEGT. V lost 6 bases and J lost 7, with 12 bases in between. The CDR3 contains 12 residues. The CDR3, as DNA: TGTGCCAGCAGCTCACCGAACGGTGAAGCTTTCTTT. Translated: CASSSPNGEAFF.

The CDR3 loop reads CASSPQGSGVNQPQHF. CDR3 DNA sequence: TGTGCCAGCAGCCCCCAGGGATCAGGTGTCAATCAGCCCCAGCATTTT. This chain joins TRBV3-1 (or the pseudogene TRBV3-2) and TRBJ1-5; tentative D call: TRBD1 (5 bases). Trimming cost V 4 bases and J 3 bases, with 16 bases left between them. The CDR3 sequence is 16 residues long. Germline V gene sequence: CDR1 LGHDT, CDR2 YNNKEL (reference sequence).

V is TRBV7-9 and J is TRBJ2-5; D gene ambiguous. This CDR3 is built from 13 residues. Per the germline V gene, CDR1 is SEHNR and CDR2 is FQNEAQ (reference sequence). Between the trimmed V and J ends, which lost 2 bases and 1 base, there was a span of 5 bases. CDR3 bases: TGTGCCAGCAGCTTACGGATCCAAGAGACCCAGTACTTC. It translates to CASSLRIQETQYF.

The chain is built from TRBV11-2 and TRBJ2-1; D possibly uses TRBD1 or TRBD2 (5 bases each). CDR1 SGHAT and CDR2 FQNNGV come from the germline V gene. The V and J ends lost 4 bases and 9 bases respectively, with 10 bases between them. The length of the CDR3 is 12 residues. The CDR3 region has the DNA TGTGCCAGCAGCTCCGGGGCTTCTGAGCAGTTCTTC. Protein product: CASSSGASEQFF.

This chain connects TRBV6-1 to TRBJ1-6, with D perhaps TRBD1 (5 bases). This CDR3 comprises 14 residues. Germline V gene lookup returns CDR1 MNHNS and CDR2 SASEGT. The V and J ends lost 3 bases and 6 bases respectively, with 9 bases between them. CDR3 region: CASSEGPSNSPLHF. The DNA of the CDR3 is TGTGCCAGCAGTGAGGGACCGTCTAATTCACCCCTCCACTTT.

The CDR3: CASSITIASTDTQYF. Here the CDR3 DNA reads TGTGCCAGCAGCATCACCATAGCTAGCACAGATACGCAGTATTTT. This sequence joins TRBV7-6 and TRBJ2-3; D unresolved. The CDR3 contains 15 residues. Trimming cost V 5 bases and J 0 bases, with 12 bases left between them. Germline V gene lookup returns CDR1 SGHVS and CDR2 FNYEAQ.

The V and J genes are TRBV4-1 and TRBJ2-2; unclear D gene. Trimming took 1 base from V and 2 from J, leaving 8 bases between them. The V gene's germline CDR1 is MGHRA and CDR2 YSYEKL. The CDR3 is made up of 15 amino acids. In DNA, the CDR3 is TGCGCCAGCAGCCAAGTAGGGTTTAACACCGGGGAGCTGTTTTTT. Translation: CASSQVGFNTGELFF.

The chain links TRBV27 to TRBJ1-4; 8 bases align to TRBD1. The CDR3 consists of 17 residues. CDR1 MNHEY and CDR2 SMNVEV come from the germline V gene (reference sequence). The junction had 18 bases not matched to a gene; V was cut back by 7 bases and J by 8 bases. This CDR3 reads CASTQMLGQGLGEKLFF. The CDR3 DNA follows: TGTGCCAGCACCCAAATGCTCGGACAGGGTCTTGGCGAAAAACTGTTTTTT.

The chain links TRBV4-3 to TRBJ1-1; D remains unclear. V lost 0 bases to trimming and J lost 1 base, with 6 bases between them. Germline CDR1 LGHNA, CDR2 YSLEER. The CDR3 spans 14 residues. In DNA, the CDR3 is TGCGCCAGCAGCCAAGATATCAGGAACACTGAAGCTTTCTTT. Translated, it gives CASSQDIRNTEAFF.

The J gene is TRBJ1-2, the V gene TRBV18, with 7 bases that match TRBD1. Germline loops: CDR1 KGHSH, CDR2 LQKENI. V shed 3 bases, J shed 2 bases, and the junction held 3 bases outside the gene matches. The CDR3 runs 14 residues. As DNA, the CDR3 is TGTGCCAGCTCACCGGGACAGATGAACTATGGCTACACCTTC. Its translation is CASSPGQMNYGYTF.

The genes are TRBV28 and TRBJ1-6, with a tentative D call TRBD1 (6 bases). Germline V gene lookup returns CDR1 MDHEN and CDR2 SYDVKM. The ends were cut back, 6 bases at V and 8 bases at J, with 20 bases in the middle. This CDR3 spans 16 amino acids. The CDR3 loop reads CASRPRGVAGDSPLHF. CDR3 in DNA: TGTGCCAGCAGACCGAGGGGGGTTGCGGGTGATTCACCCCTCCACTTT.

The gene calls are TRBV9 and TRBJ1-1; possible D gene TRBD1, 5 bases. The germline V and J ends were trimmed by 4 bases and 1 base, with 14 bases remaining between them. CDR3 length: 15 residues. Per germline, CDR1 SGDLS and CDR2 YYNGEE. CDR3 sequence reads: CASSFRGGGNTEAFF. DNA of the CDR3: TGTGCCAGCAGCTTCCGGGGGGGAGGGAACACTGAAGCTTTCTTT.

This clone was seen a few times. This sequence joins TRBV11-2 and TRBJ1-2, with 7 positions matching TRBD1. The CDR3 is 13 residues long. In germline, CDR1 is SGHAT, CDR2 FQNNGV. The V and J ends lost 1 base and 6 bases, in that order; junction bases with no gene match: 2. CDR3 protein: CASSLAGGNGYTF. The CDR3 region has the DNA TGTGCCAGCAGCTTAGCAGGGGGGAATGGCTACACCTTC.

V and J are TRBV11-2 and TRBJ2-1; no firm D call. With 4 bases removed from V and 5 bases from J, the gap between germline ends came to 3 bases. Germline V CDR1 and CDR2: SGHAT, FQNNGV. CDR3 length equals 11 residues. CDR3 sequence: CASSWHNEQFF. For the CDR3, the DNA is TGTGCCAGCAGCTGGCACAATGAGCAGTTCTTC.

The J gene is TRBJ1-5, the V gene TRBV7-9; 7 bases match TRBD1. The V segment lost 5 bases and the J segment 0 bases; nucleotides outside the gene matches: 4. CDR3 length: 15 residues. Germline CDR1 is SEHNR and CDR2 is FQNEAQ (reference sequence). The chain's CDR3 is CASSRGGYSNQPQHF. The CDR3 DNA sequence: TGTGCCAGCAGCCGAGGGGGCTATAGCAATCAGCCCCAGCATTTT.

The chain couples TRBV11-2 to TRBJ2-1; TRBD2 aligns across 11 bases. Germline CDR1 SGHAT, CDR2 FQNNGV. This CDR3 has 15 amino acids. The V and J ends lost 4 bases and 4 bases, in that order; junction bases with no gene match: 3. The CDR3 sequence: CASSYSGRGYNEQFF. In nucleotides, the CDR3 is TGTGCCAGCAGCTATAGCGGGAGGGGGTACAATGAGCAGTTCTTC.

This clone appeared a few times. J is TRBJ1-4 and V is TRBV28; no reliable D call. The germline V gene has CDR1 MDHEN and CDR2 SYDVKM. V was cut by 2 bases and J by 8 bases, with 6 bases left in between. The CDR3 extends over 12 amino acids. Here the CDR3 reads CASSLQREKLFF. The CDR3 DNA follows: TGTGCCAGCAGTTTACAGAGGGAAAAACTGTTTTTT.